The 6 T cell receptor beta chains listed next were all sequenced from one sample in a study of post-analysis software for immune sequencing data. Every TCR beta cDNA library bore unique molecular identifiers. Each CDR3 protein is one row after TCRdb ran MiXCR on the PCR reads. The data show roughly 540,000 distinct CDR3 sequences, around a third seen once. Study-level results: Elevated frequency relative to controls characterized 4 or 5 TRBV segments in patients, TRBV5-6, TRBV5-1 and TRBV20-1 among them.

Which antigens these TCRs recognize remains unknown. The sequenced sample was blood. The receptors derive from a girl aged 2-17 years with multiple sclerosis.

The chain links TRBV20-1 to TRBJ2-7; 12 positions agree with TRBD1. The CDR3 has 13 residues. The germline gives CDR1 DFQATT, CDR2 SNEGSKA (reference sequence). J lost 6 bases, V lost 5 bases, and 5 bases had no gene match. The CDR3 loop reads CSAPGQGAVEQYF. The CDR3 nucleotides read TGCAGTGCTCCGGGACAGGGGGCGGTCGAGCAGTACTTC.

The sample holds a few counts of this clonotype. J is TRBJ2-7 and V is TRBV20-1; possible D gene TRBD2, 6 bases. CDR1 and CDR2 from the germline V gene are DFQATT and SNEGSKA (reference sequence). The CDR3 length is 14 residues. Trimming took off 4 bases at V and 4 bases at J, with 17 bases between the two ends. The CDR3 sequence is CSAIGRSFLYEQYF. CDR3 bases: TGCAGTGCTATAGGGAGGAGTTTTCTGTACGAGCAGTACTTC.

The gene calls are TRBV27 and TRBJ2-1, with 7 bases matching TRBD2. Germline V gene data show CDR1 as MNHEY and CDR2 as SMNVEV (reference sequence). V gave up 3 bases and J gave up 3 bases; unmatched junction bases: 5. The CDR3 runs to 15 residues. This CDR3 reads CASSFLPSGYNEQFF. CDR3 DNA sequence: TGTGCCAGCAGTTTTTTGCCTAGCGGCTACAATGAGCAGTTCTTC.

The chain has TRBV5-5 and TRBJ2-1; TRBD1 aligns across 7 bases. Germline V lookup: CDR1 SGHKS, CDR2 YYEKEE (reference sequence). The V segment lost 5 bases and the J segment 4 bases; nucleotides outside the gene matches: 15. This CDR3 has 17 residues. The CDR3 nucleotides are TGTGCCAGCAGGACGACAGGGTCCCCTCTTACTTACAATGAGCAGTTCTTC. The encoded protein is CASRTTGSPLTYNEQFF.

This rearrangement joins TRBV10-1 to TRBJ2-3, with D perhaps matching TRBD2 (6 bases). Trimming shortened V by 4 bases and J by 3 bases, and 11 bases separated the two germline ends. Germline V lookup: CDR1 WNHNN, CDR2 SYGVQD (reference sequence). The length of the CDR3 is 14 residues. CDR3 DNA sequence: TGCGCCAGCAGTGCGGGGGAGCCGACAGATACGCAGTATTTT. Translating gives CASSAGEPTDTQYF.

This clonotype has only a few counts. This chain connects TRBV5-1 to TRBJ2-7; unclear D gene. The V gene lost 1 base and the J gene lost 4 bases, with 6 bases spanning the gap. Germline CDR1 is SGHRS and CDR2 is YFSETQ. The CDR3 covers 12 residues. CDR3 protein: CASSLPAYEQYF. The CDR3 region has the DNA TGCGCCAGCAGCTTGCCAGCATACGAGCAGTACTTC.